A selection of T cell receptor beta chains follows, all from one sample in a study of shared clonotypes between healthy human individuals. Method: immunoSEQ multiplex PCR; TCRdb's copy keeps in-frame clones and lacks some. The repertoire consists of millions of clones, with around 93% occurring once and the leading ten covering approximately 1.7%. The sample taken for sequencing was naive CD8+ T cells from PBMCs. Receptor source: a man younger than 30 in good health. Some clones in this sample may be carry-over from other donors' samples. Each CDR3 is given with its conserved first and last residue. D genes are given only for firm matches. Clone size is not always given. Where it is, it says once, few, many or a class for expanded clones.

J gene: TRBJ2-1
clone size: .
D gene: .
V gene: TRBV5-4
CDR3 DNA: TGTGCCAGCAGCGACAGCGGGAATGAGCAGTTCTTC
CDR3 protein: CASSDSGNEQFF

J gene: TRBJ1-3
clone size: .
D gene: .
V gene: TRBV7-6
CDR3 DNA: TGTGCCAGCAGCCCTAACGGAAACACCATATATTTT
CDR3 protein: CASSPNGNTIYF

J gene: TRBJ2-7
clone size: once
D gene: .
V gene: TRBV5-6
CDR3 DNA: TGTGCCAGCAGCTTGTCGGCCAGCACCTACGAGCAGTACTTC
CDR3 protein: CASSLSASTYEQYF

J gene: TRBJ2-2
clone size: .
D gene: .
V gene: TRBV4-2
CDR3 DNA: TGTGCCAGCAGCCAAGAACGGGGCACCGGGGAGCTGTTTTTT
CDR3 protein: CASSQERGTGELFF

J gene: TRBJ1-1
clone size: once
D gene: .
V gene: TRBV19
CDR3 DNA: TGTGCCAGTAGTATTGGCCCCCCTGAAGCTTTCTTT
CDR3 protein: CASSIGPPEAFF

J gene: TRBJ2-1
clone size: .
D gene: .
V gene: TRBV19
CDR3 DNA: TGTGCCAGTAGCTTAGGGGACCCCTACAATGAGCAGTTCTTC
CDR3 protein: CASSLGDPYNEQFF

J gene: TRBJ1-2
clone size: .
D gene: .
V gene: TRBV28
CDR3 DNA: TGTGCCAGCAGTAAACCGGGCCCCTTATTTTATGGCTACACCTTC
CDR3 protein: CASSKPGPLFYGYTF

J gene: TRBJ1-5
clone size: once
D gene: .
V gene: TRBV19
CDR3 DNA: TGTGCCAGTAGTATAGATGGGGGGGTTAGACAGCCCCAGCATTTT
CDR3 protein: CASSIDGGVRQPQHF

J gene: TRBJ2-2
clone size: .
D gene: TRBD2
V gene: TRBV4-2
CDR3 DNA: TGTGCCAGCAGCCAGTCCGAGCGGGGTTCCACCGGGGAGCTGTTTTTT
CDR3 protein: CASSQSERGSTGELFF

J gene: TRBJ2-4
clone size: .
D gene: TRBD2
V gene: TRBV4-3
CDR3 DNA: TGCGCCAGCAGCCAAGATCCGACTAGCGGGAGGGCCCGGAGCTTC
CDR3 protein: CASSQDPTSGRARSF

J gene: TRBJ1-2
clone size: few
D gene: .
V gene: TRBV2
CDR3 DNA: TGTGCCAGCAGTTCGTGGGACTATGGCTACACCTTC
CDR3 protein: CASSSWDYGYTF

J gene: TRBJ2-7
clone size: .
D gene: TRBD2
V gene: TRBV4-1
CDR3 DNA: TGCGCCAGCAGCCAAGACGAAGCGGGATGGAAGTCCGAGCAGTACTTC
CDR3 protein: CASSQDEAGWKSEQYF

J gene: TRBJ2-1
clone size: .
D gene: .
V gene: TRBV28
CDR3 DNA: TGTGCCAGCAGGGCAGCAGGGGCCGACAATGAGCAGTTCTTC
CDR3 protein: CASRAAGADNEQFF

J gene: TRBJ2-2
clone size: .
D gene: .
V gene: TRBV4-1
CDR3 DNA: TGCGCCAGCAGCCAAGCGGCTTCCTACACCGGGGAGCTGTTTTTT
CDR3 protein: CASSQAASYTGELFF

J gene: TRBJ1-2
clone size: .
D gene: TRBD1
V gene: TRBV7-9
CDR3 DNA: TGTGCCAGCAGCTTAACCCCGGACAGGGAGAACTATGGCTACACCTTC
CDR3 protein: CASSLTPDRENYGYTF

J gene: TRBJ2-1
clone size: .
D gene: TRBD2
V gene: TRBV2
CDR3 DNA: TGTGCCAGCCTAGCGGGAGACGTCTCCTACAATGAGCAGTTCTTC
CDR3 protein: CASLAGDVSYNEQFF